This T cell receptor (beta chain) emerged from a study of early T cells in non-severe SARS-CoV-2 infection. Study summary: Sequencing of bulk RNA from unsorted whole blood was done, without chain pairing. Study-level results: Private and CD4 specificities were missed by VDJdb matching, which favored anti-spike CD8 responses.

This clonotype was detected many times. Its specificity is unknown. Unique molecular identifiers were added to individual cDNA molecules. Each CDR3 protein gets one entry after TCRdb re-called the 5' RACE reads with MiXCR. The profile covers 62,000 or so distinct CDR3 sequences, with 8% to 9% appearing a single time and about an eighth taken by the ten largest. V was pared by 2 bases and J by 5 bases, with 16 bases between. The length of the CDR3 is 15 residues. The V gene's germline CDR1 is LGHDT and CDR2 YNNKEL (reference sequence). The chain couples TRBV3-1 to TRBJ2-7; D may be TRBD2 (6 bases). The receptor comes from an adult who was a healthcare worker with PCR-confirmed SARS-CoV-2 infection or an uninfected control (not recorded which). The source material was whole blood, sampled at baseline. The CDR3 spells CASSQTGTAGNEQYF. CDR3 DNA: TGTGCCAGCAGCCAAACCGGGACCGCGGGGAACGAGCAGTACTTC.